The clone carrying this T cell receptor beta chain was found many times. Researchers barred patients who had uncontrolled infection, other autoimmune disease, pregnancy or lactation. The study collected blood at first hyperthyroidism diagnosis, before any ophthalmopathy symptoms arose. Amplification targeted TCR beta CDR3 regions from RNA transcripts. Using the HTBI primer set, a first-round RT-PCR was run on the TCR CDR3. TCRdb processed the multiplex PCR reads anew with MiXCR; each CDR3 protein has one entry. The sample lists approximately 270,000 distinct CDR3 sequences, 13% to 15% occurring once. The sample originates from a study of T cells in Graves' hyperthyroidism and ophthalmopathy. Germline CDR1 and CDR2: DFQATT and SNEGSKA (reference sequence). V shed 3 bases and J shed 6 bases, with 12 bases lying between them. The CDR3 totals 14 residues.

The chain couples TRBV20-1 to TRBJ1-6, with a possible D match to TRBD1 (5 bases). The material sequenced was blood. The sequence came from a woman aged 40-49 years with Graves' hyperthyroidism that later progressed to Graves' ophthalmopathy. The CDR3 sequence is CSASDGGVNSPLHF. CDR3 DNA sequence: TGCAGTGCTAGCGACGGGGGGGTTAATTCACCCCTCCACTTT.